The 27 T cell receptor beta chains listed next were all sequenced from one sample in a study of shared clonotypes between healthy human individuals. Repertoires were generated with immunoSEQ multiplex PCR, while TCRdb's copy carries only in-frame clones and drops some. The table lists 2 million to 2.5 million clones, roughly 93% of them singletons, with roughly 0.36% in the top ten. Sequencing input: naive CD4+ T cells from PBMCs. Subset meaning: CD45RA+ positively selected. The source of these receptors is a man between 18 and 29 years old in good health. Some clones in this sample may be carry-over from other donors' samples.

V and J are TRBV6-6 and TRBJ1-5; 7 bases align to TRBD1. The germline gives CDR1 MNHNY, CDR2 SVGAGI (reference sequence). The junction had 9 bases not matched to a gene; V was cut back by 8 bases and J by 5 bases. The CDR3 has 14 amino acids. DNA of the CDR3: TGTGCCAGCGGGGAACAGGGGCTCGATCAGCCCCAGCATTTT. Residues: CASGEQGLDQPQHF.

The chain links TRBV28 to TRBJ1-1; no clear D gene. This CDR3 comprises 14 residues. The V gene lost 7 bases and the J gene lost 1 base, with 13 bases spanning the gap. CDR1 is MDHEN and CDR2 is SYDVKM in the germline V gene. The CDR3 region is CASIFTGGNTEAFF. CDR3 bases: TGTGCCAGCATTTTTACGGGAGGGAACACTGAAGCTTTCTTT.

The chain employs TRBV5-1 and TRBJ2-6; D is possibly TRBD1 (5 bases). CDR3 length equals 16 residues. V gave up 6 bases and J gave up 4 bases, with 17 bases separating them. Per the germline V gene, CDR1 is SGHRS and CDR2 is YFSETQ. The CDR3 spells CASTPDTFDGANVLTF. Written as DNA, the CDR3 is TGCGCCAGCACCCCGGACACGTTCGACGGGGCCAACGTCCTGACTTTC.

The V gene is TRBV7-2, the J gene TRBJ2-7; 7 bases are a match to TRBD2. Germline V gene lookup returns CDR1 SGHTA and CDR2 FQGNSA. V lost 2 bases, J lost 3 bases, and 7 bases stayed unmatched. The CDR3 contains 15 residues. This CDR3 is CASSLNAGDLYEQYF. The CDR3 nucleotides read TGTGCCAGCAGCTTAAACGCGGGAGATCTCTACGAGCAGTACTTC.

The chain combines TRBV10-3 with TRBJ1-2, with D possibly TRBD1 on 5 matching bases. This CDR3 comprises 18 residues. Germline values: CDR1 ENHRY, CDR2 SYGVKD. V lost 0 bases to trimming and J lost 0 bases, with 17 bases between them. For the CDR3, the DNA is TGTGCCATCAGTGAGTCCCCGACAGCCCGAGCGGCTAACTATGGCTACACCTTC. This encodes CAISESPTARAANYGYTF.

The sample holds a few counts of this clone. V and J are TRBV28 and TRBJ1-2; weak D call: TRBD1 (6 bases). CDR1 and CDR2 (germline): MDHEN, SYDVKM. This CDR3 comprises 13 residues. Trimming left V 6 bases short and J 3 bases short, with 11 bases between. CDR3 amino acids: CASSQGGHYGYTF. In DNA, the CDR3 is TGTGCCAGCAGCCAAGGGGGGCACTATGGCTACACCTTC.

The V gene is TRBV7-8, the J gene TRBJ2-4; TRBD2 matches at 11 bases. The length of the CDR3 is 18 residues. V lost 1 base, J lost 1 base, and 6 bases stayed unmatched. Germline V gene lookup returns CDR1 SGHVS and CDR2 FQNEAQ. CDR3 bases: TGTGCCAGCAGCTTAGTGGCTAGCGGGAGGTCCGCCAAAAACATTCAGTACTTC. This encodes CASSLVASGRSAKNIQYF.

The chain is built from TRBV9 and TRBJ2-3; D is undetermined. The CDR3 extends over 17 amino acids. Trimming pared 0 bases from V and 2 bases from J, leaving 16 bases between. From germline, CDR1 is SGDLS and CDR2 YYNGEE. CDR3 amino acids: CASSVDVGLPHTDTQYF. DNA for the CDR3: TGTGCCAGCAGCGTAGACGTGGGATTGCCCCACACAGATACGCAGTATTTT.

The J gene is TRBJ1-4, the V gene TRBV9; 7 bases map to TRBD1. CDR1 SGDLS and CDR2 YYNGEE come from the germline V gene. After removal of 3 bases from V and 13 bases from J, the junction contained 9 bases not matched to a gene. The CDR3 has 13 amino acids. CDR3 in DNA: TGTGCCAGCAGCGAGAGAGGACAGGTTCCACTGTTTTTT. Protein sequence: CASSERGQVPLFF.

The CDR3 sequence is CASSLVPGGSYNEQFF. The CDR3 DNA follows: TGCGCCAGCAGCTTGGTCCCGGGAGGTTCCTACAATGAGCAGTTCTTC. The genes are TRBV5-1 and TRBJ2-1; 7 bases are shared with TRBD2. There are 16 residues in the CDR3. Per the germline V gene, CDR1 is SGHRS and CDR2 is YFSETQ. The J segment lost 1 base and the V segment lost 0 bases, leaving 4 bases of the junction unmatched.

The chain joins TRBV14 to TRBJ2-1, with D uncertain. Germline loops: CDR1 SGHDN, CDR2 FVKESK. The CDR3 extends over 14 amino acids. Between the trimmed V and J ends, which lost 6 bases and 4 bases, there was a span of 13 bases. As DNA, the CDR3 is TGTGCCAGCAGTGGATTAGAAAGGTACAATGAGCAGTTCTTC. Translation gives CASSGLERYNEQFF.

This chain links TRBV5-8 with TRBJ2-5; 11 bases line up with TRBD2. The CDR3 contains 16 residues. J lost 0 bases, V lost 4 bases, and 5 bases had no gene match. Germline loops: CDR1 SGHTS, CDR2 YDEGEE. CDR3 sequence: CASSRGLAAYQETQYF. The CDR3 DNA reads as TGTGCCAGCAGCCGGGGACTAGCGGCGTACCAAGAGACCCAGTACTTC.

The chain couples TRBV30 to TRBJ1-2; D may be TRBD1 (5 bases). This CDR3 is built from 12 residues. Germline values: CDR1 GTSNPN, CDR2 SVGIG (reference sequence). The germline V and J ends were trimmed by 3 bases and 7 bases, with 12 bases remaining between them. CDR3 sequence: CAWRGEVGGYTF. CDR3 coding DNA: TGTGCCTGGAGGGGGGAAGTGGGTGGCTACACCTTC.

This chain connects TRBV5-8 to TRBJ2-1, with D possibly being TRBD1 or TRBD2 (6 bases each). Germline assignment: CDR1 SGHTS and CDR2 YDEGEE. The CDR3 contains 14 residues. V dropped 7 bases and J dropped 5 bases, with 16 bases sitting between them. As DNA, the CDR3 is TGTGCCAGCCAGGATGGGGGGCGGGACAATGAGCAGTTCTTC. Its translation is CASQDGGRDNEQFF.

The chain combines TRBV5-8 with TRBJ2-5; D is tentatively TRBD1 or TRBD2 (5 bases each). Germline-derived CDR1 and CDR2 are SGHTS and YDEGEE. The germline V and J ends were trimmed by 4 bases and 4 bases, with 14 bases remaining between them. The CDR3 extends over 14 amino acids. The CDR3: CASSRAGTGETQYF. CDR3 in DNA: TGTGCCAGCAGCCGCGCCGGGACGGGAGAGACCCAGTACTTC.

This chain joins TRBV10-2 and TRBJ2-1; 10 bases agree with TRBD1. The CDR3 contains 18 residues. CDR1 and CDR2 from the germline V gene are WSHSY and SAAADI. V dropped 6 bases and J dropped 4; count of bases not matched to a gene: 15. CDR3 protein: CASRGGGPGQGQYNEQFF. As DNA, the CDR3 is TGCGCCAGCAGGGGGGGAGGACCGGGACAGGGGCAATACAATGAGCAGTTCTTC.

V is TRBV9 and J is TRBJ2-2; 10 positions agree with TRBD2. V lost 0 bases and J lost 4; bases outside the gene matches: 12. The CDR3 consists of 19 residues. CDR1 and CDR2 (germline): SGDLS, YYNGEE. CDR3 loop: CASSVEEAGGLYGTGELFF. CDR3 nucleotide sequence: TGTGCCAGCAGCGTAGAGGAAGCGGGAGGGCTGTACGGCACCGGGGAGCTGTTTTTT.

The V call is TRBV25-1, the J call TRBJ1-2; perhaps TRBD1 as D (5 bases). Germline CDR1 is MGHDK and CDR2 is SYGVNS. This CDR3 spans 14 amino acids. The V end lost 4 bases, the J end lost 8 bases, and 17 bases lay between the germline ends. CDR3 sequence: CASSAPEGPGGYTF. CDR3 bases: TGTGCCAGCAGTGCGCCTGAGGGGCCGGGAGGCTACACCTTC.

The rearrangement uses TRBV5-1 and TRBJ1-2; 11 nucleotides align to TRBD1. CDR1 SGHRS and CDR2 YFSETQ come from the germline V gene. The CDR3 is 14 amino acids. J was trimmed by 2 bases and V by 4 bases; bases with no gene match: 1. CDR3 nucleotides: TGCGCCAGCAGCGGGACAGGGGGGAACTATGGCTACACCTTC. Translated, it gives CASSGTGGNYGYTF. The whole variable domain, remainder taken from reference TRBV5-1 and TRBJ1-2, is KAGVTQTPRYLIKTRGQQVTLSCSPISGHRSVSWYQQTPGQGLQFLFEYFSETQRNKGNFPGRFSGRQFSNSRSEMNVSTLELGDSALYLCASSGTGGNYGYTFGSGTRLTVV.

The gene calls are TRBV2 and TRBJ1-1; TRBD1 aligns across 9 bases. CDR1 is SNHLY, CDR2 FYNNEI, per germline. J was trimmed by 4 bases and V by 10 bases; bases with no gene match: 10. This CDR3 has 14 residues. In DNA form, the CDR3 reads TGTGCCACCCTCCGACAGGGGGAGTCCACTGAAGCTTTCTTT. This sequence encodes CATLRQGESTEAFF.

The V gene is TRBV5-1, the J gene TRBJ2-1; D may be TRBD2 (6 bases). The V and J ends lost 4 bases and 4 bases respectively, with 12 bases between them. There are 14 residues in the CDR3. Germline V gene data show CDR1 as SGHRS and CDR2 as YFSETQ. CDR3 region: CASSGGTSYNEQFF. The CDR3, as DNA: TGCGCCAGCAGCGGCGGGACTTCTTACAATGAGCAGTTCTTC.

The rearrangement links TRBV28 to TRBJ2-7; 13 bases agree with TRBD2. Germline V lookup: CDR1 MDHEN, CDR2 SYDVKM. With 4 bases clipped from V and 3 bases from J, the junction kept 6 bases outside the gene matches. The CDR3 is made up of 16 amino acids. CDR3 in DNA: TGTGCCAGCAGTTCCGCCGGGACTAGCGGGATCTACGAGCAGTACTTC. Amino acid sequence: CASSSAGTSGIYEQYF.

This clone was detected only a few times. This chain connects TRBV9 to TRBJ1-1; D remains ambiguous. The CDR3 is made up of 15 amino acids. Germline lookup yields CDR1 SGDLS and CDR2 YYNGEE. V was shortened by 4 bases and J by 0 bases, with 13 bases between the two germline ends. The CDR3 DNA reads TGTGCCAGCAGCCCCCGGGAGCCAATGAACACTGAAGCTTTCTTT. Protein product: CASSPREPMNTEAFF. The full variable domain, in which reference TRBV9 and TRBJ1-1 provide the parts outside the CDR3, is DSGVTQTPKHLITATGQRVTLRCSPRSGDLSVYWYQQSLDQGLQFLIQYYNGEERAKGNILERFSAQQFPDLHSELNLSSLELGDSALYFCASSPREPMNTEAFFGQGTRLTVV.

The V gene is TRBV5-8, the J gene TRBJ2-5; 11 nucleotides agree with TRBD2. J gave up 1 base and V 4 bases, and 12 bases lay outside the gene matches. The CDR3 has 18 residues. The germline V gene has CDR1 SGHTS and CDR2 YDEGEE. CDR3 sequence: CASSARPTTSGVQETQYF. As DNA, the CDR3 is TGTGCCAGCAGCGCAAGACCTACGACTAGCGGGGTCCAAGAGACCCAGTACTTC. The entire variable domain, with the rest obtained from reference TRBV5-8 and TRBJ2-5, is as follows: EAGVTQSPTHLIKTRGQQATLRCSPISGHTSVYWYQQALGLGLQFLLWYDEGEERNRGNFPPRFSGRQFPNYSSELNVNALELEDSALYLCASSARPTTSGVQETQYFGPGTRLLVL.

As for this clone: Other DNA sequences within the sample encode an identical CDR3. V gene TRBV18 combines with J gene TRBJ2-3; D is ambiguous. The CDR3 covers 12 residues. Germline V gene data show CDR1 as KGHSH and CDR2 as LQKENI. Between the trimmed V and J ends, which lost 3 bases and 6 bases, there was a span of 7 bases. For the CDR3, the DNA is TGTGCCAGCTCACCCGCCGGGGATACGCAGTATTTT. It encodes CASSPAGDTQYF.

This clone was seen more than once but under ten times. Other DNA sequences in the sample encode the same CDR3. The chain combines TRBV5-1 with TRBJ2-5; D call uncertain. The CDR3 is 13 residues long. V dropped 2 bases and J dropped 1 base, with 6 bases sitting between them. Germline values: CDR1 SGHRS, CDR2 YFSETQ. CDR3 nucleotides: TGCGCCAGCAGCTTCGGCAGCCAAGAGACCCAGTACTTC. Its translation: CASSFGSQETQYF.

V gene TRBV7-3 combines with J gene TRBJ2-1; tentatively, D is TRBD2 (5 bases). V was clipped by 0 bases and J by 2 bases, with 8 bases between them. The CDR3 totals 15 residues. In germline, CDR1 is SGHTA, CDR2 FQGTGA. CDR3 sequence (DNA): TGTGCCAGCAGCTTAACTAGCGAGCCCTACAATGAGCAGTTCTTC. Translation gives CASSLTSEPYNEQFF.